Reported below is one T cell receptor (beta chain). The data were obtained in a study of blood T cell repertoires in COVID-19. The junction had 7 bases not matched to a gene; V was cut back by 4 bases and J by 2 bases. The germline V gene has CDR1 MNHEY and CDR2 SVGEGT. The CDR3 is 15 amino acids. In the original processing: Reference gene primer amplification yielded estimated nucleated cell counts. Data came from immunoSEQ multiplex PCR; TCRdb stores just in-frame clones and leaves some out. V and J calls plus clone size are reproduced from that table; the DNA served to infer D and trimming. The sample gives about 160,000 clones, around 80% of which show up once; approximately 8% is in the top ten.

V gene TRBV6-2 or TRBV6-3 combines with J gene TRBJ1-2; 7 bases agree with TRBD1. Sequenced input: peripheral blood. This TCR came from a man in his sixties with acute or convalescent COVID-19. The CDR3 is CASSWGQPQNYGYTF. The CDR3 DNA is TGTGCCAGCAGTTGGGGACAGCCACAAAACTATGGCTACACCTTC.